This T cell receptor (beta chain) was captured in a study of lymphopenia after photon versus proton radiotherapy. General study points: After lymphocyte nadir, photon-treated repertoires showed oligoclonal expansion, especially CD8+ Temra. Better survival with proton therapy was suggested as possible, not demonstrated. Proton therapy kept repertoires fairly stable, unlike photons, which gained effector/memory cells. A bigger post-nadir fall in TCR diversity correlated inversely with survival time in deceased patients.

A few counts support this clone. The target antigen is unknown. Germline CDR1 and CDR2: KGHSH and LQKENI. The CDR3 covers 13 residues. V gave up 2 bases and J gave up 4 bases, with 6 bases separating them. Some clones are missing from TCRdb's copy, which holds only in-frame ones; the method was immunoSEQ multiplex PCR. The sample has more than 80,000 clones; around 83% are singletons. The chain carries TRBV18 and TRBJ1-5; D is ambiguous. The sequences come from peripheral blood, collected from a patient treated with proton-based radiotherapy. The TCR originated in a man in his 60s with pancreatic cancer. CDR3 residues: CASSPEPNQPQHF. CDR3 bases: TGTGCCAGCTCACCAGAACCGAATCAGCCCCAGCATTTT.